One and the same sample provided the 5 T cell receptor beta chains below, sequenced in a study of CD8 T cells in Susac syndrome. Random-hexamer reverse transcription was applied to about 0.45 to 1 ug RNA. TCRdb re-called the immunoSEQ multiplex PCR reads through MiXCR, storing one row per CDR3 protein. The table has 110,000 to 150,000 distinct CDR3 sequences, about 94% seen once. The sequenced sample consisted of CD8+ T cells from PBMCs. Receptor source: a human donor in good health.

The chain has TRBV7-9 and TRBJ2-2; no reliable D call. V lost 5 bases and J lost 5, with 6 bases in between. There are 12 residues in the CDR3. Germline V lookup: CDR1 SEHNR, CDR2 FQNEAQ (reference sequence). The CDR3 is CASSPLTGELFF. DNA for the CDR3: TGTGCCAGCAGCCCTCTTACCGGGGAGCTGTTTTTT.

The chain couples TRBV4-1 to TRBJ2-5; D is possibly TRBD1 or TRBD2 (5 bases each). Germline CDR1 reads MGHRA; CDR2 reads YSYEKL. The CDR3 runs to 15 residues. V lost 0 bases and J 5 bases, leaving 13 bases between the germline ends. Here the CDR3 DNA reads TGCGCCAGCAGCCAAGATATAGGGGAGTCGGAGACCCAGTACTTC. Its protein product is CASSQDIGESETQYF.

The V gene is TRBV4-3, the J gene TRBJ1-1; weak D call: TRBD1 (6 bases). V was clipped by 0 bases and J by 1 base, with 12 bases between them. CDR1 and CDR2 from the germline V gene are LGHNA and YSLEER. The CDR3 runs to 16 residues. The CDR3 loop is CASSQDKRGANTEAFF. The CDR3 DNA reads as TGCGCCAGCAGCCAAGATAAGCGGGGGGCGAACACTGAAGCTTTCTTT.

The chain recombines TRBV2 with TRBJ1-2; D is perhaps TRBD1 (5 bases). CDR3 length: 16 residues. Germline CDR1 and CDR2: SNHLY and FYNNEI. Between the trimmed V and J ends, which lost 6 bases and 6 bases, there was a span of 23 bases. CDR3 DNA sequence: TGTGCCAGCAGATGGATGAAAGGGGATCGTGGGGATGGCTACACCTTC. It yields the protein CASRWMKGDRGDGYTF. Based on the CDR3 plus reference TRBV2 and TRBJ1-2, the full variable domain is EPEVTQTPSHQVTQMGQEVILRCVPISNHLYFYWYRQILGQKVEFLVSFYNNEISEKSEIFDDQFSVERPDGSNFTLKIRSTKLEDSAMYFCASRWMKGDRGDGYTFGSGTRLTVV.

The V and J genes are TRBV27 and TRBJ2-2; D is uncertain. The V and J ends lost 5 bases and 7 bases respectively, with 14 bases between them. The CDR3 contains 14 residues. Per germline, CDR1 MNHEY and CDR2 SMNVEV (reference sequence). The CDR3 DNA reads TGTGCCAGCAGTCTCCGGACGGGCATCGGGGAGCTGTTTTTT. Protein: CASSLRTGIGELFF.